These T cell receptor beta chains were read from a single sample in a study of T cells in tuberculosis. The table came from immunoSEQ multiplex PCR; TCRdb's copy has only in-frame clones and leaves some out. The data show about 59,000 clones, 81% seen once. Specimen: CD1b-GMM tetramer-negative cells sorted from PBMCs. Every receptor here comes from an adult woman with latent tuberculosis. Both conserved end residues are part of each CDR3. The D gene is left open where the match is weak. Expanded clones are given a class, and other clones once, few, many or no size at all.

D: TRBD2; size: NA; V: TRBV6-5; J: TRBJ2-1; length: 14; DNA: TGTGCCAGCAGTTACTCCCCGGGGAGGGATGAGCAGTTCTTC; CDR3: CASSYSPGRDEQFF
D: TRBD1; size: NA; V: TRBV11-2; J: TRBJ1-5; length: 14; DNA: TGTGCCAGCAGCCGGACAGGTCTGGAGGAGCCCCAGCATTTT; CDR3: CASSRTGLEEPQHF
D: TRBD2; size: NA; V: TRBV6-1; J: TRBJ2-7; length: 14; DNA: TGTGCCAGCAGCTCAGCGGGAGGGCCATACGAGCAGTACTTC; CDR3: CASSSAGGPYEQYF
D: NA; size: NA; V: TRBV9; J: TRBJ1-2; length: 15; DNA: TGTGCCAGCAGCGCAACAGGGAAAGAAAAGAATGGCTACACCTTC; CDR3: CASSATGKEKNGYTF
D: NA; size: NA; V: TRBV5-1; J: TRBJ1-1; length: 15; DNA: TGCGCCAGCAGCTTGGCTGCAGGGAAGAACACTGAAGCTTTCTTT; CDR3: CASSLAAGKNTEAFF
D: TRBD1; size: NA; V: TRBV6-5; J: TRBJ2-1; length: 12; DNA: TGTGCCAGCGCAGGGGGCAACAATGAGCAGTTCTTC; CDR3: CASAGGNNEQFF
D: TRBD1; size: NA; V: TRBV5-1; J: TRBJ1-6; length: 17; DNA: TGCGCCAGCAGCTTACCGGGACAGGGGGCGGGCAATTCACCCCTCCACTTT; CDR3: CASSLPGQGAGNSPLHF
D: TRBD1; size: few; V: TRBV6-1; J: TRBJ1-4; length: 15; DNA: TGTGCCAGCAGCGGAATGGGGACAGGGCACGAAAAACTGTTTTTT; CDR3: CASSGMGTGHEKLFF
D: NA; size: NA; V: TRBV7-8; J: TRBJ1-4; length: 12; DNA: TGTGCCAGCAGCTTAGGAGGCGAAAAACTGTTTTTT; CDR3: CASSLGGEKLFF
D: NA; size: NA; V: TRBV5-8; J: TRBJ2-5; length: 12; DNA: TGTGCCAGCAGCCCCTCTGAAGAGACCCAGTACTTC; CDR3: CASSPSEETQYF
D: TRBD1; size: few; V: TRBV6-5; J: TRBJ2-7; length: 15; DNA: TGTGCCAGCAGTTACTTCGGGGACAGGGTCTACGAGCAGTACTTC; CDR3: CASSYFGDRVYEQYF
D: NA; size: NA; V: TRBV4-1; J: TRBJ2-1; length: 12; DNA: TGCGCCAGCAGCCATATAGTGAGTGAGCAGTTCTTC; CDR3: CASSHIVSEQFF
D: TRBD2; size: NA; V: TRBV27; J: TRBJ2-1; length: 16; DNA: TGTGCCAGCAGTTTCCCGACTAGCGGGGGCACCAATGAGCAGTTCTTC; CDR3: CASSFPTSGGTNEQFF
D: NA; size: NA; V: TRBV14; J: TRBJ2-7; length: 20; DNA: TGTGCCAGCAGCCAAGAGTGGGCAGGGTATCAGGTAGGGCTTCCCTACGAGCAGTACTTC; CDR3: CASSQEWAGYQVGLPYEQYF
D: NA; size: NA; V: TRBV11-2; J: TRBJ1-3; length: 15; DNA: TGTGCCAGCAGCCCCGATAGGACAGCGCGGAACACCATATATTTT; CDR3: CASSPDRTARNTIYF
D: NA; size: NA; V: TRBV19; J: TRBJ1-6; length: 13; DNA: TGTGCCAGTAGTCTGCGGGGTGATTCACCCCTCCACTTT; CDR3: CASSLRGDSPLHF
D: NA; size: NA; V: TRBV28; J: TRBJ2-7; length: 13; DNA: TGTGCCAGCAGTCACAGGGATCGGAGCGAGCAGTACTTC; CDR3: CASSHRDRSEQYF
D: NA; size: NA; V: TRBV6-1; J: TRBJ1-1; length: 11; DNA: TGTGCCAGCAGCCAGGTGACTGAAGCTTTCTTT; CDR3: CASSQVTEAFF
D: TRBD2; size: NA; V: TRBV11-3; J: TRBJ2-1; length: 15; DNA: TGTGCCAGCAGCTTGGGAGGGGTGACGGGTAATGAGCAGTTCTTC; CDR3: CASSLGGVTGNEQFF
D: NA; size: NA; V: TRBV5-1; J: TRBJ2-7; length: 16; DNA: TGCGCCAGCAGCTTGGCCGGGGGGCCGAGCTCCTACGAGCAGTACTTC; CDR3: CASSLAGGPSSYEQYF
D: NA; size: NA; V: TRBV5-1; J: TRBJ2-5; length: 14; DNA: TGCGCCAGCAGCCCAGGACAGCACCAAGAGACCCAGTACTTC; CDR3: CASSPGQHQETQYF
D: NA; size: once; V: TRBV4-1; J: TRBJ2-1; length: 14; DNA: TGCGCCAGCAGCCAAGATCTCGGTAGCTTGGCGCAGTTCTTC; CDR3: CASSQDLGSLAQFF
D: NA; size: NA; V: TRBV7-9; J: TRBJ1-2; length: 12; DNA: TGTGCCAGCAGCCCCCCCGGCTATGGCTACACCTTC; CDR3: CASSPPGYGYTF
D: NA; size: NA; V: TRBV11-2; J: TRBJ1-2; length: 12; DNA: TGTGCCAGCAGCTTAGGGCCCGATGGCTACACCTTC; CDR3: CASSLGPDGYTF
D: TRBD1; size: NA; V: TRBV6-1; J: TRBJ1-5; length: 17; DNA: TGTGCCAGCAGTGACCGAGACAGGGGTTTTAGCAATCAGCCCCAGCATTTT; CDR3: CASSDRDRGFSNQPQHF